This TCR beta chain is from a study of shared clonotypes between healthy human individuals. Study observations and caveats: Memory subsets generally showed smaller estimated richness than naive subsets did.

Using roughly 200 ng DNA, around 30,000 T cell genomes, the sorted-subset replicate PCRs were run. The data were produced by immunoSEQ multiplex PCR, yet TCRdb's version contains in-frame clones alone and is incomplete. Of 730,000 or so clones detected, about two thirds appear once; the ten largest clones hold around 2%. CDR3 length equals 15 residues. The germline V gene encodes CDR1 LNHNV and CDR2 YYDKDF (reference sequence). V gave up 0 bases and J gave up 0 bases, with 9 bases separating them. The study drew its donors from healthy HIV-negative adults without recent acute infections or vaccinations. Partitioning of CD4+ cells yielded a CD45RA+ naive subset and a CD45RA-negative memory subset. Regarding this clone: Its matching antigen is unknown.

Sequenced: memory CD4+ T cells sorted from blood. Subset described: CD45RA-negative fraction. The genes are TRBV15 and TRBJ2-7; TRBD2 might be the D (5 bases). The sequence derives from a woman in her 30s in good health. The CDR3 DNA reads TGTGCCACCAGCAGAGATCCCAGCGGCTCCTACGAGCAGTACTTC. It translates to CATSRDPSGSYEQYF. Complete variable domain (other parts from reference TRBV15 and TRBJ2-7): DAMVIQNPRYQVTQFGKPVTLSCSQTLNHNVMYWYQQKSSQAPKLLFHYYDKDFNNEADTPDNFQSRRPNTSFCFLDIRSPGLGDTAMYLCATSRDPSGSYEQYFGPGTRLTVT.